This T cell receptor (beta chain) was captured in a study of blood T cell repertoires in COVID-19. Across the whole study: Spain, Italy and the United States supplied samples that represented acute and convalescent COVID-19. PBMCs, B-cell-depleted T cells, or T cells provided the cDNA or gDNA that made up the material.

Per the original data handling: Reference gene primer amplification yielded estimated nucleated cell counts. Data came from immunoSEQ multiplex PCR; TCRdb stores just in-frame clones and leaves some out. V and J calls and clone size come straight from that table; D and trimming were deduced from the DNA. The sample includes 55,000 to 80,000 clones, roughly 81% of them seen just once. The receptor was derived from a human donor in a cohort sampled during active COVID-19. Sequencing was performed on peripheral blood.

CDR3 bases: TGTGCCAGCAGCTCCCTCCTACTACTAGAAGGTTACAATGAGCAGTTCTTC. Amino acid sequence: CASSSLLLLEGYNEQFF. The chain is built from TRBV7-9 and TRBJ2-1; possibly TRBD2 for D (5 bases). Germline lookup yields CDR1 SEHNR and CDR2 FQNEAQ (reference sequence). The CDR3 contains 17 residues. V was pared by 4 bases and J by 4 bases, with 20 bases between.